What follows are 21 T cell receptor beta chains derived from one specimen sequenced in a study of T cell responses to AZD1222 COVID-19 vaccine. Measured with immunoSEQ multiplex PCR; TCRdb has only the in-frame clones, and not every one. The table has some 150,000 clones, 85% to 90% seen once. The sample consisted of peripheral blood, taken on day 0 of AZD1222 vaccination. All receptors come from an adult in good health.

This rearrangement joins TRBV14 to TRBJ2-7; 10 bases are a match to TRBD2. CDR3 length equals 16 residues. Per germline, CDR1 SGHDN and CDR2 FVKESK. V was pared by 0 bases and J by 4 bases, with 6 bases of the junction left unmatched. The CDR3 sequence: CASSQEGLAGEYEQYF. The CDR3 nucleotides are TGTGCCAGCAGCCAAGAAGGCCTAGCGGGAGAGTACGAGCAGTACTTC.

The gene calls are TRBV28 and TRBJ1-2; 7 positions match TRBD1. Germline CDR1 is MDHEN and CDR2 is SYDVKM. The CDR3 runs 13 residues. After removal of 6 bases from V and 2 bases from J, the junction contained 3 bases not matched to a gene. CDR3 loop: CASRSDRNYGYTF. DNA of the CDR3: TGTGCCAGCAGATCGGACAGGAACTATGGCTACACCTTC.

V gene TRBV5-1 combines with J gene TRBJ1-5, with D possibly being TRBD1 (6 bases). The CDR3 is made up of 15 amino acids. The germline V gene encodes CDR1 SGHRS and CDR2 YFSETQ. V lost 4 bases and J lost 5, with 16 bases in between. The CDR3: CASSDTGRADQPQHF. DNA for the CDR3: TGCGCCAGCAGCGATACAGGGAGGGCGGATCAGCCCCAGCATTTT.

The chain joins TRBV11-1 to TRBJ2-3; maybe TRBD1 (6 bases). The germline V and J ends were trimmed by 5 bases and 6 bases, with 6 bases remaining between them. This CDR3 contains 11 residues. The V gene's germline CDR1 is SGHAT and CDR2 FQDESV (reference sequence). The CDR3 protein is CASSQGDTQYF. CDR3 coding DNA: TGTGCCAGCAGCCAGGGGGATACGCAGTATTTT.

This chain joins TRBV6-5 and TRBJ1-5; TRBD1 is a possible D gene (6 bases). CDR3 length: 14 residues. In germline, CDR1 is MNHEY, CDR2 SVGAGI. V was shortened by 5 bases and J by 2 bases, with 10 bases between the two germline ends. CDR3 sequence (DNA): TGTGCCAGCAGTCACAGGGAGGGCAATCAGCCCCAGCATTTT. Encoded protein: CASSHREGNQPQHF.

The J gene is TRBJ1-2, the V gene TRBV2; D is uncertain. CDR3 size: 16 residues. V was clipped by 2 bases and J by 3 bases, with 16 bases between them. Per the germline V gene, CDR1 is SNHLY and CDR2 is FYNNEI. CDR3 in DNA: TGTGCCAGCAGTGAAATCATGGCGGGATTTGACTATGGCTACACCTTC. Translated, it gives CASSEIMAGFDYGYTF.

This sequence joins TRBV5-1 and TRBJ2-4; 9 nucleotides agree with TRBD1. CDR1 and CDR2 from the germline V gene are SGHRS and YFSETQ. The CDR3 consists of 15 residues. Trimming at V came to 4 bases and at J to 7 bases, leaving 9 bases not matched to a gene. The CDR3 loop reads CASSILGQGQNIQYF. The DNA for the CDR3 is TGCGCCAGCAGCATTTTGGGACAGGGCCAGAACATTCAGTACTTC.

V gene TRBV7-2 combines with J gene TRBJ2-5, with D uncertain. The V end lost 3 bases, the J end lost 5 bases, and 7 bases lay between the germline ends. Germline assignment: CDR1 SGHTA and CDR2 FQGNSA. The length of the CDR3 is 12 residues. This chain's CDR3 is CASSFMGETQYF. The DNA of the CDR3 is TGTGCCAGCAGCTTTATGGGTGAGACCCAGTACTTC.

The chain uses TRBV28 and TRBJ1-2; unclear D gene. Germline CDR1 MDHEN, CDR2 SYDVKM. This CDR3 is 15 amino acids long. V lost 2 bases to trimming and J lost 0 bases, with 10 bases between them. The CDR3 reads CASSLIDQANYGYTF. CDR3 DNA: TGTGCCAGCAGTTTAATAGATCAAGCTAACTATGGCTACACCTTC.

The table lists this clone with a count of one. The V gene is TRBV19, the J gene TRBJ2-7, with 10 positions matching TRBD1. This CDR3 region has 13 residues. V gave up 6 bases and J gave up 5 bases; unmatched junction bases: 4. From germline, CDR1 is LNHDA and CDR2 SQIVND (reference sequence). CDR3 in DNA: TGTGCCAGTAGGGGGGACAGGGGTGACGAGCAGTACTTC. Translation: CASRGDRGDEQYF.

The gene calls are TRBV3-1 (or the pseudogene TRBV3-2) and TRBJ2-2; 7 bases fit TRBD2. J was trimmed by 2 bases and V by 4 bases; bases with no gene match: 7. The CDR3 is 16 amino acids. Germline lookup yields CDR1 LGHDT and CDR2 YNNKEL (reference sequence). The CDR3 reads CASSRLADTNTGELFF. The DNA for the CDR3 is TGTGCCAGCAGCCGTCTAGCGGACACAAACACCGGGGAGCTGTTTTTT.

The chain joins TRBV2 to TRBJ2-1; D is tentatively TRBD1 or TRBD2 (5 bases each). The V gene's germline CDR1 is SNHLY and CDR2 FYNNEI. Trimming removed 6 bases from V and 6 bases from J, with 12 bases in between. The CDR3 consists of 13 residues. The CDR3 nucleotides read TGTGCCAGCAGGGGGGACCTACCCAATGAGCAGTTCTTC. Its translation: CASRGDLPNEQFF.

The CDR3 region has the DNA TGTGCCAGCAGTTTCCCGTGGACCCGAGAGCAGTACGTC. Protein: CASSFPWTREQYV. The rearrangement joins TRBV27 to TRBJ2-7; D not resolved. Germline V gene lookup returns CDR1 MNHEY and CDR2 SMNVEV (reference sequence). The CDR3 is 13 residues long. V gave up 3 bases and J gave up 7 bases, with 13 bases separating them.

This clone has just one count. J is TRBJ1-6 and V is TRBV4-3; maybe TRBD1 (5 bases). The CDR3 consists of 15 residues. The V and J ends lost 0 bases and 5 bases respectively, with 8 bases between them. In germline, CDR1 is LGHNA, CDR2 YSLEER. CDR3 in DNA: TGCGCCAGCAGCCAAGAATCAGGGAATAATTCACCCCTCCACTTT. This sequence encodes CASSQESGNNSPLHF.

J is TRBJ2-7 and V is TRBV7-2, with 7 bases lining up with TRBD1. Germline CDR1 and CDR2: SGHTA and FQGNSA. CDR3 length: 15 residues. The trim removed 5 bases at V and 0 bases at J, leaving 7 bases unmatched. The CDR3 bases are TGTGCCAGCAGCGGTGGGGGACAGCTCTCCTACGAGCAGTACTTC. It encodes CASSGGGQLSYEQYF. Variable domain in full (rest from reference TRBV7-2 and TRBJ2-7): GAGVSQSPSNKVTEKGKDVELRCDPISGHTALYWYRQSLGQGLEFLIYFQGNSAPDKSGLPSDRFSAERTGGSVSTLTIQRTQQEDSAVYLCASSGGGQLSYEQYFGPGTRLTVT.

The rearrangement links TRBV19 to TRBJ1-5; D may be TRBD1 (5 bases). CDR3 length: 15 residues. Germline CDR1 reads LNHDA; CDR2 reads SQIVND (reference sequence). With 7 bases removed from V and 10 bases from J, the gap between germline ends came to 23 bases. The CDR3, as DNA: TGTGCCAGTACCTTGGGAGCCCCTCGGGGCGAACCCCAGCATTTT. It yields the protein CASTLGAPRGEPQHF.

This chain links TRBV24-1 with TRBJ2-7; 8 bases agree with TRBD2. The CDR3 is made up of 15 amino acids. With V trimmed by 4 bases and J by 8 bases, 12 bases remained unmatched. Germline lookup yields CDR1 KGHDR and CDR2 SFDVKD. As DNA, the CDR3 is TGTGCCACCAGTGACCCTCAGCGGGAGAGGGGTCAGCAGTACTTC. Its translation: CATSDPQRERGQQYF.

This chain connects TRBV30 to TRBJ2-1, with TRBD1 matching 9 bases. The CDR3 has 16 amino acids. Per the germline V gene, CDR1 is GTSNPN and CDR2 is SVGIG (reference sequence). The V gene end was trimmed by 0 bases and the J gene end by 9 bases; junction bases not matched to a gene: 12. CDR3 DNA: TGTGCCTGGAGTGTACATGGGGACAGGGTGAACGGTGAGCAGTTCTTC. It translates to CAWSVHGDRVNGEQFF. Drawing the rest from reference TRBV30 and TRBJ2-1, the complete variable domain is SQTIHQWPATLVQPVGSPLSLECTVEGTSNPNLYWYRQAAGRGLQLLFYSVGIGQISSEVPQNLSASRPQDRQFILSSKKLLLSDSGFYLCAWSVHGDRVNGEQFFGPGTRLTVL.

J is TRBJ2-1 and V is TRBV6-6; TRBD2 might be the D (5 bases). This CDR3 comprises 13 residues. Trimming removed 2 bases from V and 9 bases from J, with 11 bases in between. Per germline, CDR1 MNHNY and CDR2 SVGAGI (reference sequence). CDR3 loop: CASSYQGGGEQFF. The CDR3 coding sequence is TGTGCCAGCAGTTACCAAGGAGGCGGTGAGCAGTTCTTC.

This chain links TRBV5-4 with TRBJ1-2; D gene unclear. Germline-derived CDR1 and CDR2 are SGHNT and YYREEE (reference sequence). V was pared by 0 bases and J by 6 bases, with 15 bases between. The CDR3 is 15 amino acids. The CDR3 reads CASSLGGSDKNGYTF. The CDR3, as DNA: TGTGCCAGCAGCTTGGGGGGATCAGACAAAAATGGCTACACCTTC.

V and J are TRBV4-1 and TRBJ1-4; possibly TRBD1 for D (6 bases). This CDR3 comprises 16 residues. V lost 2 bases and J 0 bases, leaving 10 bases between the germline ends. Germline V lookup: CDR1 MGHRA, CDR2 YSYEKL. CDR3 sequence: CASSQTGQPTNEKLFF. The CDR3 DNA follows: TGCGCCAGCAGCCAAACAGGGCAACCAACTAATGAAAAACTGTTTTTT.